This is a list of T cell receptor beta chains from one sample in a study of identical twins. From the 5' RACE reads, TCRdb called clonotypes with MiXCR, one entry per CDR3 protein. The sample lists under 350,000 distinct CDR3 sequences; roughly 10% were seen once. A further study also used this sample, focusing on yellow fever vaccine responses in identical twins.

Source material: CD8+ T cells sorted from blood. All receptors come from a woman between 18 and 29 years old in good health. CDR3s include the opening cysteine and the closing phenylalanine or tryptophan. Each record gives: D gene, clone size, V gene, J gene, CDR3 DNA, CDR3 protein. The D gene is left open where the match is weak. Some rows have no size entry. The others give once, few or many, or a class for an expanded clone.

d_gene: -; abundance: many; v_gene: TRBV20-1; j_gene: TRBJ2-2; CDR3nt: TGCAGTGCTATCCGACAGAACACCGGGGAGCTGTTTTTT; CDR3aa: CSAIRQNTGELFF
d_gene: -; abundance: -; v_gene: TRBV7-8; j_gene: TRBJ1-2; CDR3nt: TGTGCCAGCAGCTTAGTCGGCAGCTCCCCGGCGGACTATGGCTACACCTTC; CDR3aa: CASSLVGSSPADYGYTF
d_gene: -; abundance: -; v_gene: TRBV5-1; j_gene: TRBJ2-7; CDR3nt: TGCGCCAGCAGCATAAATCGACAGGGAGGCGAGCAGTACTTC; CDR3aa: CASSINRQGGEQYF
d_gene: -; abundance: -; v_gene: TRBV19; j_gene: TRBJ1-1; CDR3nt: TGTGCCAGTAGTATAGACGGTGGTATCACTGAAGCTTTCTTT; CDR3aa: CASSIDGGITEAFF
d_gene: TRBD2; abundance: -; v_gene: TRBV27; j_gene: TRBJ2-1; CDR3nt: TGTGCCAGCAGTTTAGCAGGGAGGGGAAGCTCCTACAATGAGCAGTTCTTC; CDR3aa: CASSLAGRGSSYNEQFF
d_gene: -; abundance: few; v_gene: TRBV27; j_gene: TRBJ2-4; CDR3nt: TGTGCCAGCAAGGGTAGCCTAGCCAAAAACATTCAGTACTTC; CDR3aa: CASKGSLAKNIQYF
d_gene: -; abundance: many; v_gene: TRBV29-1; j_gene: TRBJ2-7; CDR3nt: TGCAGCGTTTTGGTTCCATCCTACGAGCAGTACTTC; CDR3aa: CSVLVPSYEQYF
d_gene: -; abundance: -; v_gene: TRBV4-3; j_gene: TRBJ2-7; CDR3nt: TGCGCCAGCAGCAAAGGACGGGACGGGGCCTACGAGCAGTACTTC; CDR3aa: CASSKGRDGAYEQYF
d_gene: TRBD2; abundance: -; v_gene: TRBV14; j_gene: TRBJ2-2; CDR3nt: TGTGCCAGCAGCCAAGGTCCTAGCGGGTATAACACCGGGGAGCTGTTTTTT; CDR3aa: CASSQGPSGYNTGELFF
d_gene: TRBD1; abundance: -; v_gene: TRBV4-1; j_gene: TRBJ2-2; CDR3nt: TGCGCCAGCAGCCTAGTCCCGGGGACAGGGAGGGAGCTGTTTTTT; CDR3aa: CASSLVPGTGRELFF
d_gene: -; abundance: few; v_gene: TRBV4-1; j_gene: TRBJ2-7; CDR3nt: TGCGCCAGCAGCCCACCCAGCCGACCGTCCTACGAGCAGTACTTC; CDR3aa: CASSPPSRPSYEQYF
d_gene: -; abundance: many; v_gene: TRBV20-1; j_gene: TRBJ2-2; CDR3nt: TGCAGTGCTAGAGATTATGCAGAGCCCACCGGGGAGCTGTTTTTT; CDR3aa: CSARDYAEPTGELFF
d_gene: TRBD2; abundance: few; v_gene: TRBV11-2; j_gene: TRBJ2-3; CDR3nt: TGTGCCAGCAGAGATAGCGGGGGGGCCCTAGATACGCAGTATTTT; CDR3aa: CASRDSGGALDTQYF
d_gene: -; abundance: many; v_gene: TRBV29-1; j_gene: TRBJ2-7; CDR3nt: TGCAGCGTTAAGGCTGATTTTTACGAGCAGTACTTC; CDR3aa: CSVKADFYEQYF
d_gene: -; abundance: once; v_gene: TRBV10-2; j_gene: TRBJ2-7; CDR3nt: TGCGCCAGCAGTGAGTCCGACTCCTACGAGCAGTACTTC; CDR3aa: CASSESDSYEQYF
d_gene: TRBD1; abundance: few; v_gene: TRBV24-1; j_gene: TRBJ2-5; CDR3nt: TGTGCCACCAGTGATAACAGGGGGAAAGAGCGGCCCCAAGAGACCCAGTACTTC; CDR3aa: CATSDNRGKERPQETQYF
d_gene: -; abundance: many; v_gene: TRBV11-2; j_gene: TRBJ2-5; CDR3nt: TGTGCCAGCAGCTACTTGGGATCGTGGGAAGGACCCACCGGGGAGACCCAGTACTTC; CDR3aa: CASSYLGSWEGPTGETQYF
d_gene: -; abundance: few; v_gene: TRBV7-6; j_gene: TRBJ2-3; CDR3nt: TGTGCCAGCAGCTTCCGGGACCGACTCACAGATACGCAGTATTTT; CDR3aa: CASSFRDRLTDTQYF
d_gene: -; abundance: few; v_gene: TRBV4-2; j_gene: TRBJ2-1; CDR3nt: TGTGCCAGCAGCCAAGAGGGTGCCGCGCGGGGTAGCTCCTACAATGAGCAGTTCTTC; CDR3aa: CASSQEGAARGSSYNEQFF
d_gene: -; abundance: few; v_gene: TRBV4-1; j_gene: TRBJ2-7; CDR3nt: TGCGCCAGCAGCCAAGAAGGGGTTCCCTCCTACGAGCAGTACTTC; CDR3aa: CASSQEGVPSYEQYF
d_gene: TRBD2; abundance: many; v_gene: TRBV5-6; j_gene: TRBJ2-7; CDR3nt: TGTGCCAGCAGCCAAACGGCGGGAGTCGAGCAGTACTTC; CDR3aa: CASSQTAGVEQYF
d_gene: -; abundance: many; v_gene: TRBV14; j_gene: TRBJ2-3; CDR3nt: TGTGCCAGATCCCCCGGCGTAGACTTTGCCACAGATACGCAGTATTTT; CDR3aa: CARSPGVDFATDTQYF
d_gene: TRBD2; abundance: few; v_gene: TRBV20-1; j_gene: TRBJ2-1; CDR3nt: TGCAGTGCTCGCCCGGCCTTTAGCGGGGAAGGCAATGAGCAGTTCTTC; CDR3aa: CSARPAFSGEGNEQFF
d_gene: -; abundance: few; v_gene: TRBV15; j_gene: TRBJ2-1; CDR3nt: TGTGCCACCAGCCCTCGGCCCACCTACAATGAGCAGTTCTTC; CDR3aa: CATSPRPTYNEQFF
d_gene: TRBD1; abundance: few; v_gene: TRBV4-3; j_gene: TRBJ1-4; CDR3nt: TGCGCCAGCAGCCAAGATACGACAGGGTCAGGTGAAAAACTGTTTTTT; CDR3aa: CASSQDTTGSGEKLFF
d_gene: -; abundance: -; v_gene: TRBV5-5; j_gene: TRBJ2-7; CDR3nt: TGTGCCAGCGGAACCACAAGAGACCAGTACTTC; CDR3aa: CASGTTRDQYF
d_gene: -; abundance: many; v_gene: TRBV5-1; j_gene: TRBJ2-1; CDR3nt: TGCGCCAGCAGCTTAATCGGTCTGAGCTCCTACAATGAGCAGTTCTTC; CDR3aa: CASSLIGLSSYNEQFF
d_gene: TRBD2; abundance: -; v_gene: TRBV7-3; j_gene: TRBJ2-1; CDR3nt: TGTGCCAGCAGCCTACTAGGCGGGGGGATCAACAATGAGCAGTTCTTC; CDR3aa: CASSLLGGGINNEQFF
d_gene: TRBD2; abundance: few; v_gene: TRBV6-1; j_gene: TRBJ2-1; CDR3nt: TGTGCCAGCAGCCGGGGGCTTAGGCGGGGGGGCGATGAGCAGTTCTTC; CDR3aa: CASSRGLRRGGDEQFF
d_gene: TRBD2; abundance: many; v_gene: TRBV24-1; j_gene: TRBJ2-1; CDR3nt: TGTGCCACCAGTCGGGGGGACTCCTACAATGAGCAGTTCTTC; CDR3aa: CATSRGDSYNEQFF
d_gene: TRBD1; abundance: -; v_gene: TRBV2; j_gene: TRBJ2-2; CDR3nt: TGTACCTGCAGTCAACCCTCGGGGGGACAGGGGGCTCGCACCGGGGAGCTGTTTTTT; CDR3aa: CTCSQPSGGQGARTGELFF
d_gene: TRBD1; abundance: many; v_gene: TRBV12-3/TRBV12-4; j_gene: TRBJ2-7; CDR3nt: TGTGCCAGCAGTTTAGGTTGGGACAGGCAGTACTTC; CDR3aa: CASSLGWDRQYF
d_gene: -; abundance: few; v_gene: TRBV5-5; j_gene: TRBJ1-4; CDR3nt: TGTGCCAGCAGCTTCGACAGTCTCCGGAGTGAAAAACTGTTTTTT; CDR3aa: CASSFDSLRSEKLFF
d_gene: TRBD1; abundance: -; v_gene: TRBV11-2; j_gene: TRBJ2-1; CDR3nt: TGTGCCAGCAGCTTAGGAGGACAGGGGGCTCCCTACAATGAGCAGTTCTTC; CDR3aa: CASSLGGQGAPYNEQFF
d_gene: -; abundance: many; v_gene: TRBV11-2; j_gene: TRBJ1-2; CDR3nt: TGTGCCAGCAGCTTGCCAGCTGATGGCTACACCTTC; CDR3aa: CASSLPADGYTF
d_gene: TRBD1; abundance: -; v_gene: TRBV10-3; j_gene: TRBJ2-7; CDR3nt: TGTGCCATCAGTGCGCAGGGACAGGGCTCCTACGAGCAGTACTTC; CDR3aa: CAISAQGQGSYEQYF
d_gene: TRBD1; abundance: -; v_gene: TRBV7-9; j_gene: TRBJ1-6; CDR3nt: TGTGCCAGCAGCTTTGACAGGGGCGGTTCACCCCTCCACTTT; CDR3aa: CASSFDRGGSPLHF
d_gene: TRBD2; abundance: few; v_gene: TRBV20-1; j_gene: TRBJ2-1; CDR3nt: TGCAGTGCTAGAGATCTAGCGGGGGGTTACAATGAGCAGTTCTTC; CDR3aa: CSARDLAGGYNEQFF
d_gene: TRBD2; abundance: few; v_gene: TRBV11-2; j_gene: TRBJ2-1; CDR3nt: TGTGCCAGCAGCTCCCGATTCGGGGGGGAGTACAATGAGCAGTTCTTC; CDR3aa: CASSSRFGGEYNEQFF
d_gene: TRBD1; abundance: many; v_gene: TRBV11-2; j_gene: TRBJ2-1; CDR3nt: TGTGCCAGCAGCTTAGTTGGGACAGGGGGTTACAATGAGCAGTTCTTC; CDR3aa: CASSLVGTGGYNEQFF
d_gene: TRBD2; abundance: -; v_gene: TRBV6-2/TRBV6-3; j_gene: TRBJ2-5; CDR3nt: TGTGCCAGCAGTTGGGTGGCGGGGGGACAAGAGACCCAGTACTTC; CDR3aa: CASSWVAGGQETQYF
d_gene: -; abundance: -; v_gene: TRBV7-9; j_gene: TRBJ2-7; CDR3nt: TGTGCCAGCAGCCCCGCAGGAACCTACGAGCAGTACTTC; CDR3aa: CASSPAGTYEQYF
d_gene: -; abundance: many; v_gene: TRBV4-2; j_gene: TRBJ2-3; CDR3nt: TGTGCCAGCAGCCAAAAGACAGTGGGAGCTTCAGATACGCAGTATTTT; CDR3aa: CASSQKTVGASDTQYF
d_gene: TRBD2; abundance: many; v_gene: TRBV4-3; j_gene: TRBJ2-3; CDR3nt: TGCGCCAGCAGCCAAGCTAAGGGGCTAGCGGGAGCCGATACGCAGTATTTT; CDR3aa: CASSQAKGLAGADTQYF
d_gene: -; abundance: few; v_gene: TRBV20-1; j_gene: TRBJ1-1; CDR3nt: TGCAGTGCTAGGACGCCGTGGACTGAAGCTTTCTTT; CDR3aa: CSARTPWTEAFF
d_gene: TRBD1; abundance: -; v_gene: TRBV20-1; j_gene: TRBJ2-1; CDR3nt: TGCAGTGCTAGAGATTTCAGGGGGCCTAACAATGAGCAGTTCTTC; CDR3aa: CSARDFRGPNNEQFF
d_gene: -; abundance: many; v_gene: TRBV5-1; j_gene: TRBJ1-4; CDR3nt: TGCGCCAGCAGCTTGGGACCGAGTAATGAAAAACTGTTTTTT; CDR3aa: CASSLGPSNEKLFF
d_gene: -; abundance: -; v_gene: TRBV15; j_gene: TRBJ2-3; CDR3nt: TGTGCCACCAGGATGGACAACCTTGCTAGCACAGATACGCAGTATTTT; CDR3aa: CATRMDNLASTDTQYF
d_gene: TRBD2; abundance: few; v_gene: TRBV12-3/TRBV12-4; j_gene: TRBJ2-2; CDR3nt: TGTGCCAGCAGCTTAGCGGGAGCTCTGAACACCGGGGAGCTGTTTTTT; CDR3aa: CASSLAGALNTGELFF
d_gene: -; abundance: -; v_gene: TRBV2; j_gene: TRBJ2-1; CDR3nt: TGTGCCAGCATGAGGTTACCCTCCTACAATGAGCAGTTCTTC; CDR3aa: CASMRLPSYNEQFF
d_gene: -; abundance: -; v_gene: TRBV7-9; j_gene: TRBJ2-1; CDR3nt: TGTGCCAGCAGCCCCTCACCCCCCGGGGGGCCTATGGATGAGCAGTTCTTC; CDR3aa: CASSPSPPGGPMDEQFF
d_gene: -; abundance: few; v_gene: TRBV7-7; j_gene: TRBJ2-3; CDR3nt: TGTGCTAGCAGCTTATTACCCGGGGATACGCAGTATTTT; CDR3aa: CASSLLPGDTQYF
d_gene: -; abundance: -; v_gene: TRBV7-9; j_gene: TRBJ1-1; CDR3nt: TGTGCCAGCAGCTTAGGGACAGCGAACACTGAAGCTTTCTTT; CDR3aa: CASSLGTANTEAFF
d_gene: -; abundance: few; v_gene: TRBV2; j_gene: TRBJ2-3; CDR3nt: TGTGCCAGCAGTGAAGTCGGGGTCAGGGAACCCACAGATACGCAGTATTTT; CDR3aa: CASSEVGVREPTDTQYF
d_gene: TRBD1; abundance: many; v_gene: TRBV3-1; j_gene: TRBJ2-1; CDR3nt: TGTGCCAGCAGCCGCGGAATCGGACAGGGGGCAAATGAGCAGTTCTTC; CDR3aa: CASSRGIGQGANEQFF
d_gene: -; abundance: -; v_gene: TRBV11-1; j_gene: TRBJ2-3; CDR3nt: TGTGCCAGCAGCTCCCACCCGGGGGAGGAGACCCGCACAGATACGCAGTATTTT; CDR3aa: CASSSHPGEETRTDTQYF
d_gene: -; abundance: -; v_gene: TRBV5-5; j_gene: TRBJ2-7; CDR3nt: TGTGCCAGCAGCTTATGGGACATCGCTGGATCCTACGAGCAGTACTTC; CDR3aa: CASSLWDIAGSYEQYF